Described below is a single TCR beta chain sequence and its context. The antigen remains undetermined. The CDR3 extends over 13 amino acids. Germline V gene lookup returns CDR1 SNHLY and CDR2 FYNNEI. Trimming took off 11 bases at V and 1 base at J, with 15 bases between the two ends. The sample comes from a study of cytomegalovirus exposure and HLA in healthy donors. At the level of the study: A data release that came early held approximately 85 million unique TCRs from HLA-typed donors. Findings and limits, study-wide: CMV antigen specificity of a few CMV-associated chains was confirmed in vitro.

Vbeta (60) and Jbeta (13) primers were used in the PCR. Sequencing used immunoSEQ multiplex PCR; TCRdb keeps in-frame clones, though not all of them. The table has over 75,000 clones, 84% seen once. The sequenced sample consisted of PBMCs. The chain employs TRBV2 and TRBJ2-7; D remains ambiguous. This sequence originates from a woman aged 45 to 65 in good health and CMV-seronegative. In DNA, the CDR3 is TGTGCCGGCCACCTCGACAAATCCTACGAGCAGTACTTC. Its protein is CAGHLDKSYEQYF.